Listed below are T cell receptor beta chains from one sample, sequenced in a study of identical twins. Using its own MiXCR run on the 5' RACE reads, TCRdb lists one record per CDR3 protein. The sample consists of roughly 240,000 distinct CDR3 sequences, approximately 7.8% of them appearing once. These data are also associated with another study on yellow fever vaccine responses in identical twins.

Sample: CD8+ T cells sorted from blood. These receptors all come from a woman younger than 35 in good health. Each CDR3 is given with its conserved first and last residue. D genes are given only for firm matches. Clone sizes are given selectively: once, few, many, or a class where the clone is expanded.

>13|NA|TRBV12-3/TRBV12-4|NA|TRBJ2-2
CASSAEFYGELFF
TGTGCCAGCAGCGCCGAGTTTTACGGGGAGCTGTTTTTT
>17|NA|TRBV3-1|NA|TRBJ2-7
CATSQAGPRTTEDEQYF
TGTGCCACCAGCCAAGCCGGACCGAGGACGACGGAGGACGAGCAGTACTTC
>21|few|TRBV11-2|TRBD2|TRBJ2-5
CASSLGLNPGLAGALKETQYF
TGTGCCAGCAGCTTAGGCCTAAATCCGGGACTAGCCGGGGCCCTGAAAGAGACCCAGTACTTC
>18|few|TRBV11-1|TRBD2|TRBJ2-3
CASSLPRTSGRATDTQYF
TGTGCCAGCAGCTTACCGCGGACTAGCGGGAGGGCCACAGATACGCAGTATTTT
>15|NA|TRBV12-3/TRBV12-4|NA|TRBJ2-2
CASSLAPANTGELFF
TGTGCCAGCAGTTTAGCTCCTGCGAACACCGGGGAGCTGTTTTTT
>15|NA|TRBV4-1|TRBD2|TRBJ2-7
CASSHKAGGRDEQYF
TGCGCCAGCAGCCACAAAGCGGGAGGGCGAGACGAGCAGTACTTC
>13|NA|TRBV7-9|NA|TRBJ2-2
CASSAGTSKELFF
TGTGCCAGCAGCGCCGGGACGTCCAAGGAGCTGTTTTTT
>11|few|TRBV25-1|NA|TRBJ2-1
CASFRGHEQFF
TGTGCCAGCTTCAGGGGTCATGAGCAGTTCTTC
>11|NA|TRBV12-3/TRBV12-4|TRBD1|TRBJ1-4
CASREGAKLFF
TGTGCCAGCAGGGAGGGGGCAAAACTGTTTTTT
>15|NA|TRBV7-9|TRBD2|TRBJ2-5
CASSPSGRARETQYF
TGTGCCAGCAGCCCTAGCGGGAGGGCCAGGGAGACCCAGTACTTC
>14|NA|TRBV6-5|NA|TRBJ2-3
CASSYRDQTDTQYF
TGTGCCAGCAGTTACCGGGACCAGACAGATACGCAGTATTTT
>15|NA|TRBV5-1|TRBD1|TRBJ1-2
CASSPTGGVVDGYTF
TGCGCCAGCAGCCCAACAGGGGGGGTAGTTGATGGCTACACCTTC
>16|many|TRBV5-1|NA|TRBJ2-5
CASSLGRPTSLETQYF
TGCGCCAGCAGCTTGGGACGACCCACATCGTTGGAGACCCAGTACTTC
>14|NA|TRBV28|NA|TRBJ2-7
CASNRQMSSYEQYF
TGTGCCAGCAATCGACAGATGAGCTCCTACGAGCAGTACTTC
>15|few|TRBV6-5|NA|TRBJ1-2
CASSYGRSQRDGYTF
TGTGCCAGCAGTTACGGGCGGAGCCAAAGGGATGGCTACACCTTC
>11|many|TRBV12-3/TRBV12-4|NA|TRBJ2-2
CASTDTGELFF
TGTGCCAGCACTGACACCGGGGAGCTGTTTTTT
>18|few|TRBV27|TRBD1|TRBJ2-1
CASSLLGSSGQGWDEQFF
TGTGCCAGCAGTTTGTTGGGCTCGTCGGGACAGGGGTGGGATGAGCAGTTCTTC
>17|NA|TRBV3-1|TRBD2|TRBJ2-2
CASSKGLRGRAVGELFF
TGTGCCAGCAGCAAAGGGCTGCGCGGGAGGGCCGTCGGGGAGCTGTTTTTT
>16|few|TRBV14|NA|TRBJ2-7
CASSQGVQVGDYEQYF
TGTGCCAGCAGCCAAGGCGTACAGGTCGGGGATTACGAGCAGTACTTC
>18|NA|TRBV7-8|TRBD2|TRBJ2-3
CASSLGLAGERTTDTQYF
TGTGCCAGCAGCTTAGGACTAGCGGGAGAGCGTACTACAGATACGCAGTATTTT
>12|many|TRBV24-1|NA|TRBJ2-7
CATSDATYEQYF
TGTGCCACCAGTGATGCGACCTACGAGCAGTACTTC
>15|few|TRBV28|NA|TRBJ1-2
CASMLQQGGSYGYTF
TGTGCCAGCATGCTCCAGCAGGGCGGTTCCTATGGCTACACCTTC
>15|many|TRBV7-8|NA|TRBJ2-2
CASSSRGRGTGELFF
TGTGCCAGCAGCTCCCGAGGGCGAGGAACCGGGGAGCTGTTTTTT
>16|many|TRBV6-2/TRBV6-3|TRBD1|TRBJ2-1
CASSEDRGLLRNEQFF
TGTGCCAGCAGTGAGGACAGGGGGCTTCTGCGGAATGAGCAGTTCTTC
>14|NA|TRBV7-9|TRBD1|TRBJ2-5
CASSLAGTGETQYF
TGTGCCAGCAGCTTAGCCGGGACAGGGGAGACCCAGTACTTC
>13|many|TRBV28|TRBD2|TRBJ2-1
CASSLADYNEQFF
TGTGCCAGCAGTCTAGCGGACTACAATGAGCAGTTCTTC
>14|NA|TRBV12-3/TRBV12-4|NA|TRBJ1-3
CASSFWKAGNTIYF
TGTGCCAGCAGTTTTTGGAAGGCTGGAAACACCATATATTTT
>18|NA|TRBV4-2|TRBD2|TRBJ2-1
CASSQVGLAGSSYNEQFF
TGTGCCAGCAGCCAGGTGGGACTAGCGGGGAGCTCCTACAATGAGCAGTTCTTC
>14|NA|TRBV20-1|TRBD1|TRBJ2-1
CSAFTGDFYNEQFF
TGCAGTGCTTTCACAGGGGATTTCTACAATGAGCAGTTCTTC
>14|NA|TRBV28|NA|TRBJ2-1
CASSPGGPPNEQFF
TGTGCCAGCAGTCCAGGGGGGCCCCCCAATGAGCAGTTCTTC
>13|few|TRBV7-9|NA|TRBJ1-2
CASSPGEAYGYTF
TGTGCCAGCAGCCCTGGGGAGGCCTATGGCTACACCTTC
>17|NA|TRBV20-1|NA|TRBJ2-7
CSARGDHRGGLAYEQYF
TGCAGTGCTAGAGGGGATCACAGGGGAGGTCTAGCCTACGAGCAGTACTTC
>14|NA|TRBV4-2|NA|TRBJ2-1
CASSPAWRHNEQFF
TGTGCCAGCAGCCCGGCTTGGCGGCACAATGAGCAGTTCTTC
>17|many|TRBV7-9|NA|TRBJ2-1
CASSLLTGTEVYNEQFF
TGTGCCAGCAGCCTCCTTACCGGGACCGAAGTCTACAATGAGCAGTTCTTC
>17|many|TRBV15|NA|TRBJ2-3
CATSRDWVVSGTDTQYF
TGTGCCACCAGCAGAGATTGGGTAGTTAGCGGCACAGATACGCAGTATTTT
>15|few|TRBV2|NA|TRBJ2-1
CASSGGLGTYNEQFF
TGTGCCAGCAGTGGAGGATTGGGGACATACAATGAGCAGTTCTTC
>13|many|TRBV12-3/TRBV12-4|NA|TRBJ1-4
CASTAGSNEKLFF
TGTGCCAGCACCGCGGGGTCTAATGAAAAACTGTTTTTT
>17|NA|TRBV29-1|TRBD2|TRBJ2-3
CSVDGEGTSGGTDTQYF
TGCAGCGTTGATGGAGAGGGGACTAGCGGGGGCACAGATACGCAGTATTTT
>12|many|TRBV25-1|NA|TRBJ1-1
CASTSPAAEAFF
TGTGCCAGCACCTCCCCCGCAGCTGAAGCTTTCTTT
>15|many|TRBV7-9|NA|TRBJ2-1
CASSLGGLINNEQFF
TGTGCCAGCAGCTTAGGGGGGCTGATTAACAATGAGCAGTTCTTC